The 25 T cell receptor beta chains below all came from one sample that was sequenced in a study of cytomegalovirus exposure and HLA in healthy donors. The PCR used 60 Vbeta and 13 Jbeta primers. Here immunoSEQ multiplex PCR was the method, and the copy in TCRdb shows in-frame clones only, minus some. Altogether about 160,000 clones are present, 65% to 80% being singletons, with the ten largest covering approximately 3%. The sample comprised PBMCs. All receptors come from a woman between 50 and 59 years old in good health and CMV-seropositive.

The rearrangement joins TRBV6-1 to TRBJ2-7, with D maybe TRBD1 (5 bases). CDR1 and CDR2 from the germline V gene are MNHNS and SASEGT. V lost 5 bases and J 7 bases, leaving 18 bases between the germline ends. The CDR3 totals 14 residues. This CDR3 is CASSPGQGPREQYF. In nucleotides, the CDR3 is TGTGCCAGCAGTCCCGGACAAGGGCCGAGGGAGCAGTACTTC.

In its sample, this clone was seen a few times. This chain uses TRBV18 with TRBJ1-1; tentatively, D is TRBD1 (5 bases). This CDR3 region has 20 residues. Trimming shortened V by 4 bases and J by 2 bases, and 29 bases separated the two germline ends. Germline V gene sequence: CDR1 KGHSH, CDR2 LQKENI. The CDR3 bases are TGTGCCAGCTCACGGGTACCCTATTCGAGCAGCACCGACAGTAACACTGAAGCTTTCTTT. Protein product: CASSRVPYSSSTDSNTEAFF.

CDR3 DNA: TGCGCCAGCTCCCACCAGCAGGGGTCCCAGTACTTC. Protein product: CASSHQQGSQYF. The chain has TRBV4-1 and TRBJ2-5, with D maybe TRBD1 (6 bases). Deletions cut 8 bases from V and 9 bases from J, with 16 bases between. Germline V CDR1 and CDR2: MGHRA, YSYEKL. This CDR3 is 12 amino acids long.

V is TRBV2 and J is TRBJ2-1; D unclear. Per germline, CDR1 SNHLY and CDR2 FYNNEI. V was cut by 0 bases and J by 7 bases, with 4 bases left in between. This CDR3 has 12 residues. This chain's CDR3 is CASSEAANEQFF. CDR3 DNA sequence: TGTGCCAGCAGTGAAGCCGCGAATGAGCAGTTCTTC. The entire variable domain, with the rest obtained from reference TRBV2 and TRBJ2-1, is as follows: EPEVTQTPSHQVTQMGQEVILRCVPISNHLYFYWYRQILGQKVEFLVSFYNNEISEKSEIFDDQFSVERPDGSNFTLKIRSTKLEDSAMYFCASSEAANEQFFGPGTRLTVL.

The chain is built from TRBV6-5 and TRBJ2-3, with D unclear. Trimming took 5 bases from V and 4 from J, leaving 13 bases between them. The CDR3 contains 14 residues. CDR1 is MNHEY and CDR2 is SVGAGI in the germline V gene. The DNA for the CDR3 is TGTGCCAGCAGTACCGGGTCACGGGCAGATACGCAGTATTTT. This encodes CASSTGSRADTQYF.

The chain's CDR3 is CASSPTLAGGLLSSYEQYF. CDR3 coding DNA: TGTGCCAGCAGTCCCACCCTAGCGGGGGGACTCTTGAGCTCCTACGAGCAGTACTTC. This rearrangement joins TRBV27 to TRBJ2-7; 11 bases match TRBD2. This CDR3 comprises 19 residues. Germline CDR1 reads MNHEY; CDR2 reads SMNVEV (reference sequence). V was pared by 5 bases and J by 0 bases, with 15 bases of the junction left unmatched.

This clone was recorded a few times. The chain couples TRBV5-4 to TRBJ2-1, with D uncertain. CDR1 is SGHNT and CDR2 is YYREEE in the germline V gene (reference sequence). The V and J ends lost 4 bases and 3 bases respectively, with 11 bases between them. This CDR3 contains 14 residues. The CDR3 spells CASSLDLIYNEQFF. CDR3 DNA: TGTGCCAGCAGCCTGGATCTTATCTACAATGAGCAGTTCTTC.

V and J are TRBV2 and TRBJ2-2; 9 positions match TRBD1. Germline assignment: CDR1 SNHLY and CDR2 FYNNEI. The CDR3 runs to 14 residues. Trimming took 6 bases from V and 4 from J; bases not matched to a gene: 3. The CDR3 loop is CASRGQGRTGELFF. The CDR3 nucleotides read TGTGCCAGCAGGGGACAGGGTCGCACCGGGGAGCTGTTTTTT.

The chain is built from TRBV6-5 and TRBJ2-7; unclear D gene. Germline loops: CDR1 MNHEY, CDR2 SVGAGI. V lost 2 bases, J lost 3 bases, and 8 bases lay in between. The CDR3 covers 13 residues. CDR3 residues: CASSYLSSYEQYF. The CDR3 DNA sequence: TGTGCCAGCAGTTACCTCTCGAGCTACGAGCAGTACTTC.

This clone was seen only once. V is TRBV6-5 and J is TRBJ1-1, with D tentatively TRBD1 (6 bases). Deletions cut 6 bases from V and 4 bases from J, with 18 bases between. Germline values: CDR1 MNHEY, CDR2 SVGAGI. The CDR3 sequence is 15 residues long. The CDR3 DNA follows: TGTGCCAGCAGCCGAACGCAGACAGGATCCACTGAAGCTTTCTTT. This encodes CASSRTQTGSTEAFF.

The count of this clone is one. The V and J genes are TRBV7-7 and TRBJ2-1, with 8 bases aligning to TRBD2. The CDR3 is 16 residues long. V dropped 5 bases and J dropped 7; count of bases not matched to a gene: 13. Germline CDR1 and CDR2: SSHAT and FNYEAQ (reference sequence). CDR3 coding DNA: TGTGCCAGCAGCCCAAATCTGGGACTAGTGAGAAATGAGCAGTTCTTC. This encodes CASSPNLGLVRNEQFF.

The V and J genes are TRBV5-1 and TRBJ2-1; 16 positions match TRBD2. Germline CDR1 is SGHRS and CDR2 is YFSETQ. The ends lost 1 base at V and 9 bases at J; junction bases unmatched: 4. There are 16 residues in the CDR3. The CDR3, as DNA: TGCGCCAGCAGCTTGCTTGGGACTAGCGGGGGGGGTGAGCAGTTCTTC. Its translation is CASSLLGTSGGGEQFF.

This CDR3 reads CASSSSLNGELFF. The CDR3, as DNA: TGTGCCAGCAGCTCCTCGTTAAACGGGGAGCTGTTTTTT. The chain is built from TRBV7-3 and TRBJ2-2; D remains ambiguous. Trimming took 4 bases from V and 7 from J, leaving 10 bases between them. Germline CDR1 and CDR2: SGHTA and FQGTGA. The CDR3 has 13 residues.

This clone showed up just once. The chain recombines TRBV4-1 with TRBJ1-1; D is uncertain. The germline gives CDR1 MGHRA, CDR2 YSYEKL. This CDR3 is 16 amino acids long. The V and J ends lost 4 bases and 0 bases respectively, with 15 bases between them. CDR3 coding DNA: TGCGCCAGCAGCCCAAGATACGGTGAAATGAACACTGAAGCTTTCTTT. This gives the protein CASSPRYGEMNTEAFF.

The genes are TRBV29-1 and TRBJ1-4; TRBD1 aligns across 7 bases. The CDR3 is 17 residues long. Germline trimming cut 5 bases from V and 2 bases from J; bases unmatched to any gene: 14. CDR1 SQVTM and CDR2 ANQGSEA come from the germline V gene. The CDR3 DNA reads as TGCAGCGTTCGTGGCAGGGGGAAGGGGGTGACTAATGAAAAACTGTTTTTT. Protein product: CSVRGRGKGVTNEKLFF.

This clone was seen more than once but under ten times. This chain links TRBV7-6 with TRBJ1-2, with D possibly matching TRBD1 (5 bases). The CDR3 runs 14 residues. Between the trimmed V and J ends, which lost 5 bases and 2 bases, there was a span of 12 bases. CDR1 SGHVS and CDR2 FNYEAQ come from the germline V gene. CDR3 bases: TGTGCCAGCAGCCTTATGGACAAGAACTATGGCTACACCTTC. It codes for CASSLMDKNYGYTF.

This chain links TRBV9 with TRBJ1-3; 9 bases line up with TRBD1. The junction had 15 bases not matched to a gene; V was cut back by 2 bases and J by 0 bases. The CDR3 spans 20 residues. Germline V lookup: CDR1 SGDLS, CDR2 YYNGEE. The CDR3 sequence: CASSVLGQGEGSSSGNTIYF. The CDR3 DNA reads TGTGCCAGCAGCGTTTTGGGACAGGGCGAGGGAAGTAGCTCTGGAAACACCATATATTTT.

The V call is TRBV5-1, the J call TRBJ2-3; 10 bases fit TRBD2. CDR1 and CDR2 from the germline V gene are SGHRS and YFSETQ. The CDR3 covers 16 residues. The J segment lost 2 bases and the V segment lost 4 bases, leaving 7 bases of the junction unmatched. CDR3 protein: CASSGQTSGYTDTQYF. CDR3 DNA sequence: TGCGCCAGCAGCGGCCAGACTAGCGGGTACACAGATACGCAGTATTTT.

The CDR3 protein is CASSSPGGQGKAFF. The CDR3 region has the DNA TGTGCCAGCAGCAGCCCCGGGGGGCAAGGGAAAGCTTTCTTT. The chain recombines TRBV7-9 with TRBJ1-1; possible D gene TRBD1, 6 bases. This CDR3 is 14 amino acids long. The V end lost 5 bases, the J end lost 9 bases, and 19 bases lay between the germline ends. CDR1 is SEHNR, CDR2 FQNEAQ, per germline (reference sequence).

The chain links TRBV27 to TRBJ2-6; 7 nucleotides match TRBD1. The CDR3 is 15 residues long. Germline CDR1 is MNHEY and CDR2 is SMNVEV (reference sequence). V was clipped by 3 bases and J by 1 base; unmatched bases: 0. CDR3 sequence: CASSLTGSGANVLTF. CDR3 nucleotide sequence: TGTGCCAGCAGTTTGACAGGGTCTGGGGCCAACGTCCTGACTTTC.

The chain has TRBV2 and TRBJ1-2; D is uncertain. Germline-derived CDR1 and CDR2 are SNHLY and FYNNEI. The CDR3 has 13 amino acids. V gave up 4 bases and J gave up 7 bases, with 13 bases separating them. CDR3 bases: TGTGCCAGCAGTGTTAGAGGGCAAGTTGGCTACACCTTC. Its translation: CASSVRGQVGYTF.

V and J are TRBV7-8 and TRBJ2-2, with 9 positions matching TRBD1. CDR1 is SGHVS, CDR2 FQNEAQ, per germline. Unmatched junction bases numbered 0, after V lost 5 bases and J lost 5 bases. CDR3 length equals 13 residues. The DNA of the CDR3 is TGTGCCAGCAGCGGACAGGGGACCGGGGAGCTGTTTTTT. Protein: CASSGQGTGELFF.

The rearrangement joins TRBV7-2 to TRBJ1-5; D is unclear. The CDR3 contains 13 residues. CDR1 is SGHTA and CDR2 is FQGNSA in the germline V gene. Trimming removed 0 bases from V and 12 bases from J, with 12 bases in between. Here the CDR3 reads CASSLARSVGQHF. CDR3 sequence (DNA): TGTGCCAGCAGCTTAGCGAGGTCCGTCGGCCAGCATTTT.

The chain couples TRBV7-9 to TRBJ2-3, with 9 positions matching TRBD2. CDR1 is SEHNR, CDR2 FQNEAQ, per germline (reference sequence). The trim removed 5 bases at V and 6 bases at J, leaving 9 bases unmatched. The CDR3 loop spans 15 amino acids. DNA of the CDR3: TGTGCCAGCAGCCCTCGGCGGGGGGGTAGGGATACGCAGTATTTT. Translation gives CASSPRRGGRDTQYF.

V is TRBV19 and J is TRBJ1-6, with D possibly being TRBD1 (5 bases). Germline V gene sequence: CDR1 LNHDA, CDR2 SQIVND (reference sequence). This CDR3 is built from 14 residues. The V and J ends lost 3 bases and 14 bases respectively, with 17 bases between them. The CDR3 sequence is CASSMQQGVATLHF. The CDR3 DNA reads TGTGCCAGTAGTATGCAGCAGGGTGTGGCAACCCTCCACTTT.